These 7 T cell receptor beta chains share one sample of origin, sequenced in a study of blood T cell repertoires in COVID-19. Sequencing used immunoSEQ multiplex PCR; TCRdb keeps in-frame clones, though not all of them. The sample carries under 300,000 clones, 70% to 80% recorded once. Material for sequencing was peripheral blood. All receptors derive from a woman older than 75 with acute or convalescent COVID-19.

This sequence joins TRBV11-1 and TRBJ2-7; unclear D gene. The CDR3 spans 13 residues. V was pared by 6 bases and J by 1 base, with 10 bases between. Germline V gives CDR1 SGHAT, CDR2 FQDESV (reference sequence). DNA of the CDR3: TGTGCCAGCAGGTCGACATCTTCCTACGAGCAGTACTTC. This translates into CASRSTSSYEQYF.

The chain recombines TRBV18 with TRBJ1-5, with TRBD1 identical over 7 bases. The CDR3 runs to 15 residues. Germline V gives CDR1 KGHSH, CDR2 LQKENI. Losses at the gene ends were 0 bases for V and 7 bases for J; bases not matched to a gene: 6. The CDR3 DNA is TGTGCCAGCTCACCACCTGGGACAGTCGGCCAGCCCCAGCATTTT. It is translated as CASSPPGTVGQPQHF.

This clone has a handful of counts. The V and J genes are TRBV4-3 and TRBJ1-4; D perhaps matches TRBD1 (5 bases). The V end lost 0 bases, the J end lost 8 bases, and 10 bases lay between the germline ends. The CDR3 sequence is 14 residues long. Germline V gene sequence: CDR1 LGHNA, CDR2 YSLEER. This CDR3 is CASSQDSRGEKLFF. The CDR3 nucleotides read TGCGCCAGCAGCCAAGATTCGCGGGGGGAAAAACTGTTTTTT.

The gene calls are TRBV6-1 and TRBJ2-1; 12 bases match TRBD2. Germline values: CDR1 MNHNS, CDR2 SASEGT. The CDR3 runs 16 residues. J was trimmed by 4 bases and V by 4 bases; bases with no gene match: 5. The CDR3 spells CASSGLGTSGYNEQFF. For the CDR3, the DNA is TGTGCCAGCAGTGGGCTAGGGACTAGCGGGTACAATGAGCAGTTCTTC.

The J gene is TRBJ2-7, the V gene TRBV5-4, with 9 bases identical to TRBD2. The CDR3 is 13 amino acids. The trim removed 8 bases at V and 4 bases at J, leaving 7 bases unmatched. CDR1 is SGHNT and CDR2 is YYREEE in the germline V gene (reference sequence). This CDR3 is CASGLAGNYEQYF. As DNA, the CDR3 is TGTGCCAGTGGGCTAGCGGGGAATTACGAGCAGTACTTC.

The rearrangement links TRBV10-3 to TRBJ2-2; 8 bases match TRBD1. Looked up from germline, CDR1 is ENHRY and CDR2 is SYGVKD. The CDR3 spans 17 residues. Unmatched junction bases numbered 13, after V lost 10 bases and J lost 0 bases. CDR3 protein: CATRQGTGGPNTGELFF. CDR3 coding DNA: TGTGCCACCAGGCAGGGAACAGGGGGACCGAACACCGGGGAGCTGTTTTTT.

In this sample, this clone turned up many times. CDR3 nucleotides: TGTGCCAGCAGCCCCCTAAACCGGGAAAATGAAGCTTTCTTT. Its translation is CASSPLNRENEAFF. This chain uses TRBV7-8 with TRBJ1-1; D is undetermined. V was shortened by 5 bases and J by 7 bases, with 17 bases between the two germline ends. Germline V gene lookup returns CDR1 SGHVS and CDR2 FQNEAQ. The CDR3 extends over 14 amino acids.